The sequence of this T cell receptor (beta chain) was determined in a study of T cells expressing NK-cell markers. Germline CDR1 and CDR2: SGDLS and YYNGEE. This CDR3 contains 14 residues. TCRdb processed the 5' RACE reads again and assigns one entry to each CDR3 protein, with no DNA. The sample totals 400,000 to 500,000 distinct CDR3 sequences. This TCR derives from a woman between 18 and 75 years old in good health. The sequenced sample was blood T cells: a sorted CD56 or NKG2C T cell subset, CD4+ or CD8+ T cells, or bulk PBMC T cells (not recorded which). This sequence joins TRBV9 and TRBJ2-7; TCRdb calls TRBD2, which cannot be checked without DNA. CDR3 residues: CASSVGGFGDEQYF. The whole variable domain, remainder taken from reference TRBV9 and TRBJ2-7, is DSGVTQTPKHLITATGQRVTLRCSPRSGDLSVYWYQQSLDQGLQFLIQYYNGEERAKGNILERFSAQQFPDLHSELNLSSLELGDSALYFCASSVGGFGDEQYFGPGTRLTVT.